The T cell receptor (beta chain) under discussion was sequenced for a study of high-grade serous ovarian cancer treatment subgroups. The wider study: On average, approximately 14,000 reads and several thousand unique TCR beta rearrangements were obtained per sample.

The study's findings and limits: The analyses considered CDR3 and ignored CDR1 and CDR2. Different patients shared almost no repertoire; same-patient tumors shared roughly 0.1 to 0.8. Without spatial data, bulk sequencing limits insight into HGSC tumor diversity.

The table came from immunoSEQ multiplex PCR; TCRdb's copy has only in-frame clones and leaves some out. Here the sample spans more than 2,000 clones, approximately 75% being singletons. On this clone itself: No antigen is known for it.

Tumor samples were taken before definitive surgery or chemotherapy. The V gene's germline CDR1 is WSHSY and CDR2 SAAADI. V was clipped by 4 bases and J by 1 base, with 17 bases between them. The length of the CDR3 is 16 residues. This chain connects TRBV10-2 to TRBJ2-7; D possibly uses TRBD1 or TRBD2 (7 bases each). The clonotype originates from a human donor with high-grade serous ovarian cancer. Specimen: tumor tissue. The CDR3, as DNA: TGCGCCAGCAGTGTAAGGGGGGGACAGAGATCCTACGAGCAGTACTTC. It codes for CASSVRGGQRSYEQYF.